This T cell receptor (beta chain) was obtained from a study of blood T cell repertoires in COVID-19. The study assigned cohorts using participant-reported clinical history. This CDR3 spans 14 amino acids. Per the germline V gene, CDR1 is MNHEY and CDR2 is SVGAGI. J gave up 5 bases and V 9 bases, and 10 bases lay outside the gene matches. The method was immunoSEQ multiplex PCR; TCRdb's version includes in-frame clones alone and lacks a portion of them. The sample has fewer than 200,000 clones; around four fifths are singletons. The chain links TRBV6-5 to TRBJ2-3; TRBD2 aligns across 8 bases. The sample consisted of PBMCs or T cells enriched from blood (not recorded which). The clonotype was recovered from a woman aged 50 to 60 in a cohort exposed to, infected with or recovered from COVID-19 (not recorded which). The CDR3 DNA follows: TGTGCCAGTGCACGGGGGGGTGGTCAAGATACGCAGTATTTT. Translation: CASARGGGQDTQYF.